The rows below give T cell receptor beta chains drawn from one sample of a study of regulatory and conventional T cells in RAG deficiency. TCRdb keeps only in-frame clones here, not all; method: immunoSEQ multiplex PCR. The sample lists around 20,000 clones; around 92% were seen once. This sample was shared with a second study, whose subject was regulatory T cells.

The sample comprised CD4+ T cells sorted from blood. The receptors stem from a human donor in good health. The CDR3 runs from the conserved cysteine through the conserved F or W. Fields, in order: V gene, clone size, CDR3 length, J gene, D gene, CDR3 protein, CDR3 DNA. The D gene is left open where the match is weak. A row's size may be missing; if present it is once, few, many or a size class.

TRBV4-1,-,13,TRBJ1-5,-,CASSQEGSQPQHF,TGCGCCAGCAGCCAAGAAGGGAGTCAGCCCCAGCATTTT
TRBV28,-,15,TRBJ1-5,-,CASSLFDISNQPQHF,TGTGCCAGCAGTTTATTCGACATTAGCAATCAGCCCCAGCATTTT
TRBV6-4,few,13,TRBJ1-6,-,CASSITQDSPLHF,TGTGCCAGCAGCATCACCCAAGATTCACCCCTCCACTTT
TRBV7-6,-,14,TRBJ1-3,TRBD1,CASSLTDRGNTIYF,TGTGCCAGCAGCCTGACGGACAGGGGAAACACCATATATTTT
TRBV28,-,16,TRBJ2-5,TRBD2,CASSLMTSGSRETQYF,TGTGCCAGCAGTCTGATGACTAGCGGGAGTCGAGAGACCCAGTACTTC
TRBV5-1,-,15,TRBJ2-2,TRBD1,CASSLAPGGPGELFF,TGCGCCAGCAGCTTGGCGCCAGGGGGCCCCGGGGAGCTGTTTTTT
TRBV28,-,14,TRBJ1-6,TRBD1,CALGDRSNNSPLHF,TGTGCCCTCGGGGACAGGTCTAATAATTCACCCCTCCACTTT
TRBV5-1,-,13,TRBJ2-5,-,CASRVADQETQYF,TGCGCCAGCAGGGTAGCGGATCAAGAGACCCAGTACTTC
TRBV6-6,-,14,TRBJ2-5,TRBD1,CASSLTGGQETQYF,TGTGCCAGCAGTCTTACAGGGGGACAAGAGACCCAGTACTTC
TRBV30,-,14,TRBJ2-7,-,CAWKGFGTSYEQYF,TGTGCCTGGAAGGGTTTTGGGACATCATACGAGCAGTACTTC
TRBV4-1,-,16,TRBJ1-2,-,CASSQESNQGGSGYTF,TGCGCCAGCAGCCAAGAGTCCAATCAGGGTGGTAGTGGCTACACCTTC
TRBV7-9,-,16,TRBJ1-6,-,CASSPQEGRARSPLHF,TGTGCCAGCAGCCCACAGGAGGGCAGGGCAAGATCACCCCTCCACTTT
TRBV19,-,17,TRBJ1-1,-,CASSSVMEKGMYTEAFF,TGTGCCAGTAGTAGCGTCATGGAGAAAGGGATGTACACTGAAGCTTTCTTT
TRBV6-5,-,14,TRBJ2-2,TRBD1,CASRTGLMTGELFF,TGTGCCAGCAGGACAGGGCTTATGACCGGGGAGCTGTTTTTT
TRBV18,-,13,TRBJ2-1,-,CASSPDDYNEQFF,TGTGCCAGCTCACCGGACGACTACAATGAGCAGTTCTTC
TRBV6-1,-,14,TRBJ2-1,TRBD1,CASSERTGSSEQFF,TGTGCCAGCAGTGAGAGGACAGGGAGTAGTGAGCAGTTCTTC
TRBV19,-,13,TRBJ1-2,-,CASVSDGNYGYTF,TGTGCCAGTGTTTCGGACGGGAACTATGGCTACACCTTC
TRBV2,-,14,TRBJ2-7,-,CASSERPISYEQYF,TGTGCCAGCAGTGAAAGGCCGATCTCCTACGAGCAGTACTTC